Here is one T cell receptor (beta chain) with its context. Its recognized antigen is unknown. Within one base of it there is no much larger clone, and no base qualities were kept. This entry belongs to a study of shared clonotypes between healthy human individuals (TCRdb year 2020). Notes on the research overall: A couple of women and a few men aged 18 to 49 years were included in the cohort. To estimate repertoire size and how much clonotype sharing occurs between individuals, the study deeply sequenced the blood TCR repertoires of about five healthy adults. Libraries were prepared and TCR repertoires were sequenced by different laboratories using diverse techniques, in order to increase sequencing depth and limit assay-specific biases. For each donor, three plates each were used for CD4 naive and CD4 memory, two plates were used for CD8 naive, and one plate was used for CD8 memory. Leukapheresis yielded between about 0.85 and 10 billion PBMCs per donor.

CD8 naive samples consisted of CD45RO-negative cells that were positively selected for CCR7, yielding a CD45RA+CCR7+ population without TemRA cells. Healthy HIV-negative adults with no recently reported acute infections or vaccinations were included as donors. Only Caucasian adults living in Nashville, Tennessee, USA were represented among the donors. Blood was collected by leukapheresis, and PBMCs were isolated by Ficoll-Histopaque density gradient centrifugation and then cryopreserved in liquid nitrogen vapor phase. Analytical flow cytometry was used to check the purity and quantity of each magnetically sorted T cell population. From each sorted fraction, genomic DNA was isolated and quantified by UV absorbance on a Nanodrop 2000c. Using the deep immunoSEQ assay, TCR CDR3 regions were amplified from genomic DNA by multiplex PCR. For each cell subset, the extracted genomic DNA was distributed evenly across all wells of several immunoSEQ 96-well plates, and each plate served as one replicate. Each replicate PCR for sorted subsets received roughly 0.2 ug genomic DNA, equal to 28,000 or so T cell genomes. The purified libraries were quantified using a Qubit 3.0 fluorometer, sized with a Bioanalyzer 2100, and then quantified again using the KAPA Library Quantification kit. A separate single-read 150-cycle Illumina NextSeq 550 flow cell was used to sequence each immunoSEQ 96-well plate. As for how the authors treated the data: Because the immunoSEQ output included only junctional sequences and no quality scores, the filtering could not be the same as the filtering used for full-length reads. To assign V/J genes and CDR3, sequences were annotated using PyIR, a Python wrapper for IgBLAST v1.9, with IMGT germline references. Any read was removed if the V/J assignment was weak (E-value above 1e-6), the CDR3 was missing, or the read contained stop codons, out-of-frame junctions, or ambiguous translated residues. A V3J clonotype was defined by an identical inferred V gene, J gene, and CDR3 amino acid sequence. The percentage overlap between two repertoires was calculated by dividing the number of shared unique clonotypes by the size of the smaller repertoire. Richness of each repertoire was evaluated using RTK rarefaction, the Chao1 estimator, and Recon v2.1 estimates of unobserved clonotypes. Generation probabilities for all TCRbeta clonotypes obtained by the gDNA method from four donors were computed using OLGA. TCRdb mirrors the immuneACCESS table, restricted to in-frame sequences. Some clones are absent from its copies; in checked studies, under half trace to an unresolved V gene, and the reason for the others is unknown. The V and J calls and clone size come from that table; D and trimming were worked out from the DNA. The sample table contains more than 2 million clones; only one count was recorded for 85% to 95% of them. The ten largest make up less than 2% of the sample.

From a lookup of the germline V gene, CDR1 and CDR2 are MDHEN and SYDVKM. The CDR3 numbers 11 residues from cysteine through phenylalanine. Only the CDR3 portion is preserved as DNA: 33 bases, with reading frame beginning at the first base. Trimming costs V 7 bases and J 4 bases, and their ends lie 5 bases apart. Beyond this particular receptor, the publication reports: Pairwise subsampling led to the expectation that sequencing depth would affect the degree of clonotype sharing among donors. Higher generation probabilities were observed for clonotypes shared by all four sorted-subset donors than for non-shared clonotypes. The small number of donors limited the genetic and exposure-history diversity represented. Even with the large sequencing depth, rarefaction of the sorted-subset datasets indicated that sequencing was incomplete. About 5% of naive CD4, roughly 3.5% of naive CD8, approximately 2% of memory CD4, and roughly 0.4% of memory CD8 clonotypes were shared across a few donors. Sampling was limited to blood, and TCR repertoires in tissue likely differ from TCR repertoires in blood. Naive subsets generally had larger estimated clonotype richness than memory subsets did.

The sequence is built from TRBV28 and TRBJ2-1; there is no confident call for the D gene. The source of this sequence is a man younger than 30 in good health. Some clones in this sample may be carry-over from other donors' samples. The sequenced material came from naive CD8+ T cells from PBMCs. This specimen's cell subset or site label, interpreted: CD45RA+CCR7+. CDR3 loop: CASIRYNEQFF. The DNA reads TGTGCCAGCATCAGATACAATGAGCAGTTCTTC.